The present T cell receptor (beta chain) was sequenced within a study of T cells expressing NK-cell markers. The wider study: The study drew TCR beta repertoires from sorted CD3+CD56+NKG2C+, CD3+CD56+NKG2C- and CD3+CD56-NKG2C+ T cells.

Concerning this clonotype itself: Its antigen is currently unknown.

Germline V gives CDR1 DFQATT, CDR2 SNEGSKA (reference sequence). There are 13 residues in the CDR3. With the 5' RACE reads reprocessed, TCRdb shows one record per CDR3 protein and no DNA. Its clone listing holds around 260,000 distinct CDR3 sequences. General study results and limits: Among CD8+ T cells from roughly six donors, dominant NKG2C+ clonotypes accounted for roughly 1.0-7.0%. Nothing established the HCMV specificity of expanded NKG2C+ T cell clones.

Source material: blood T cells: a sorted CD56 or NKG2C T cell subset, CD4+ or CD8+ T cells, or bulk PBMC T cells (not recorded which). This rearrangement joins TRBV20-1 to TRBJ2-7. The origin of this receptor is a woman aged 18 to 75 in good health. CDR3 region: CSAGGRISYEQYF.